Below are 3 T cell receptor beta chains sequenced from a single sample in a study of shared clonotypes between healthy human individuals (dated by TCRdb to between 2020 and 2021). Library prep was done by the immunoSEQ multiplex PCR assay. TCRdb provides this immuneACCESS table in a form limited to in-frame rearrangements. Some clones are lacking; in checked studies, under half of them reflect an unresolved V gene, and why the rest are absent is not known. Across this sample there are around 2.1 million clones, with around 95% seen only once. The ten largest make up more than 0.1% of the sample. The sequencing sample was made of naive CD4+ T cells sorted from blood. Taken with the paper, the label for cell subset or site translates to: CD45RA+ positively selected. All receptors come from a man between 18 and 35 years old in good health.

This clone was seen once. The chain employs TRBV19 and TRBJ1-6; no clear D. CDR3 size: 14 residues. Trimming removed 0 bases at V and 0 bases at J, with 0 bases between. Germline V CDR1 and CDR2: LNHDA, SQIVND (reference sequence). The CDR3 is CASSIDSYNSPLHF. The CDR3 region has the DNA TGTGCCAGTAGTATAGACTCCTATAATTCACCCCTCCACTTT. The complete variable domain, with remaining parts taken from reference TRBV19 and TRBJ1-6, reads DGGITQSPKYLFRKEGQNVTLSCEQNLNHDAMYWYRQDPGQGLRLIYYSQIVNDFQKGDIAEGYSVSREKKESFPLTVTSAQKNPTAFYLCASSIDSYNSPLHFGNGTRLTVT.

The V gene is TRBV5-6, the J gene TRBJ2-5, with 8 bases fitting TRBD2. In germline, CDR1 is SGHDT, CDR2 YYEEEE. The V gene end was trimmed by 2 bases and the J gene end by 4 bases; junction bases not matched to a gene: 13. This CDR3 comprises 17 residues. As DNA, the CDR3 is TGTGCCAGCAGCTTTGAGGTAGCGGGGAGCGCCGGAGAGACCCAGTACTTC. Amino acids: CASSFEVAGSAGETQYF.

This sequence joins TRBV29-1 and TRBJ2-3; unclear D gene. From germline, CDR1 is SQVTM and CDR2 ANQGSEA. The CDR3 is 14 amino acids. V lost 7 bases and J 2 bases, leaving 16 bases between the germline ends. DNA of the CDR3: TGCAGCGCGGGCCCGGTTCTCCTCACAGATACGCAGTATTTT. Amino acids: CSAGPVLLTDTQYF.